By proportion, the clone carrying this T cell receptor (beta chain) is medium-sized (0.01 to 0.1%). The source of the sample is a study of molecular identifiers for immune sequencing clone quantification. A single record per CDR3 protein comes from TCRdb applying MiXCR to the PCR reads. The sample carries about 5,500 distinct CDR3 sequences, under 20% recorded once. The CDR3 length is 16 residues. The germline V gene has CDR1 MNHNS and CDR2 SASEGT. V trimming: 4 bases; J trimming: 3 bases; junction bases outside the gene matches: 9. The V call is TRBV6-1, the J call TRBJ2-1; 7 bases align to TRBD2. The sequence derives from a human donor in good health. Some libraries in this study had Jurkat cell RNA spiked in. Sequencing used naive CD8+ T cells from blood, with Jurkat cell RNA spiked in. Sample subset: FACS-sorted CD8+CD4-CCR7+CD45RA+ naive T cells. CDR3 coding DNA: TGTGCCAGCAGTGGCCTGACTAGCAGGCACTACAATGAGCAGTTCTTC. It codes for CASSGLTSRHYNEQFF.